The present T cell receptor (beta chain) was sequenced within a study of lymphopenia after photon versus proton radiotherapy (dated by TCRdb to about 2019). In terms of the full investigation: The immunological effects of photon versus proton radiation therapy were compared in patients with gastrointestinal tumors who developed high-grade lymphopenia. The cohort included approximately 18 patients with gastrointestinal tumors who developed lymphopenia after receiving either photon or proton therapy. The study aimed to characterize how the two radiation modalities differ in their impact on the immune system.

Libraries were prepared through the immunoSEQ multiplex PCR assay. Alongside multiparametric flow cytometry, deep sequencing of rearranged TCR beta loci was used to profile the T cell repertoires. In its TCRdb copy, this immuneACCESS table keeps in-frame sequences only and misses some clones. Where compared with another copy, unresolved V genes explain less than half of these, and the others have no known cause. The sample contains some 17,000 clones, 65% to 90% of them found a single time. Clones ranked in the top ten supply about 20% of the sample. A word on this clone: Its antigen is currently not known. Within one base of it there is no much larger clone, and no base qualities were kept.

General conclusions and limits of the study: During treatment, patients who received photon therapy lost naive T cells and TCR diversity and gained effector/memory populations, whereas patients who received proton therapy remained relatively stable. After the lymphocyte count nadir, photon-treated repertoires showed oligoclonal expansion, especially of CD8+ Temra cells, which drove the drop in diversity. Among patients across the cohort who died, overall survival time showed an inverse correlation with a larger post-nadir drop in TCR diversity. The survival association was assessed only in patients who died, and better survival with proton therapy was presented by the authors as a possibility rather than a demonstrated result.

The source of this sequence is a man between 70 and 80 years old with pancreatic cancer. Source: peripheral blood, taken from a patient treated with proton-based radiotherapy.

The nucleotide sequence is given as TGTGCCAGCAGCTCGTTTCAAGGACAGGGGTATGAGACCCAGTACTTC. Protein translation: CASSSFQGQGYETQYF. The V gene is TRBV5-8 and the J gene is TRBJ2-5; 9 middle bases align to TRBD1. The CDR3 runs 16 amino acids, cysteine and phenylalanine included. The only DNA kept is the CDR3, 48 bases in frame from the first base. Trimming takes 3 bases off V and 5 bases off J; junction bases not matched to a gene: 11. Sequences SGHTS (CDR1) and YDEGEE (CDR2) are obtained from the germline V gene.